The following is a TCR beta chain sequence with its context. CDR1 KGHSH and CDR2 LQKENI come from the germline V gene. V lost 2 bases and J lost 4; bases outside the gene matches: 0. The CDR3 spans 14 residues. This record belongs to a study of T cell responses to AZD1222 COVID-19 vaccine. The data were produced by immunoSEQ multiplex PCR, yet TCRdb's version contains in-frame clones alone and is incomplete. The sample shows 200,000 to 250,000 clones, about 92% of them seen only once. The sequencing used peripheral blood, collected on day 0 of MenACWY control vaccination. J is TRBJ1-1 and V is TRBV18; TRBD1 aligns across 11 bases. The sequence was obtained from an adult in good health. In DNA form, the CDR3 reads TGTGCCAGCTCACCAGGGACAGGGGGCACTGAAGCTTTCTTT. Translating it yields CASSPGTGGTEAFF.